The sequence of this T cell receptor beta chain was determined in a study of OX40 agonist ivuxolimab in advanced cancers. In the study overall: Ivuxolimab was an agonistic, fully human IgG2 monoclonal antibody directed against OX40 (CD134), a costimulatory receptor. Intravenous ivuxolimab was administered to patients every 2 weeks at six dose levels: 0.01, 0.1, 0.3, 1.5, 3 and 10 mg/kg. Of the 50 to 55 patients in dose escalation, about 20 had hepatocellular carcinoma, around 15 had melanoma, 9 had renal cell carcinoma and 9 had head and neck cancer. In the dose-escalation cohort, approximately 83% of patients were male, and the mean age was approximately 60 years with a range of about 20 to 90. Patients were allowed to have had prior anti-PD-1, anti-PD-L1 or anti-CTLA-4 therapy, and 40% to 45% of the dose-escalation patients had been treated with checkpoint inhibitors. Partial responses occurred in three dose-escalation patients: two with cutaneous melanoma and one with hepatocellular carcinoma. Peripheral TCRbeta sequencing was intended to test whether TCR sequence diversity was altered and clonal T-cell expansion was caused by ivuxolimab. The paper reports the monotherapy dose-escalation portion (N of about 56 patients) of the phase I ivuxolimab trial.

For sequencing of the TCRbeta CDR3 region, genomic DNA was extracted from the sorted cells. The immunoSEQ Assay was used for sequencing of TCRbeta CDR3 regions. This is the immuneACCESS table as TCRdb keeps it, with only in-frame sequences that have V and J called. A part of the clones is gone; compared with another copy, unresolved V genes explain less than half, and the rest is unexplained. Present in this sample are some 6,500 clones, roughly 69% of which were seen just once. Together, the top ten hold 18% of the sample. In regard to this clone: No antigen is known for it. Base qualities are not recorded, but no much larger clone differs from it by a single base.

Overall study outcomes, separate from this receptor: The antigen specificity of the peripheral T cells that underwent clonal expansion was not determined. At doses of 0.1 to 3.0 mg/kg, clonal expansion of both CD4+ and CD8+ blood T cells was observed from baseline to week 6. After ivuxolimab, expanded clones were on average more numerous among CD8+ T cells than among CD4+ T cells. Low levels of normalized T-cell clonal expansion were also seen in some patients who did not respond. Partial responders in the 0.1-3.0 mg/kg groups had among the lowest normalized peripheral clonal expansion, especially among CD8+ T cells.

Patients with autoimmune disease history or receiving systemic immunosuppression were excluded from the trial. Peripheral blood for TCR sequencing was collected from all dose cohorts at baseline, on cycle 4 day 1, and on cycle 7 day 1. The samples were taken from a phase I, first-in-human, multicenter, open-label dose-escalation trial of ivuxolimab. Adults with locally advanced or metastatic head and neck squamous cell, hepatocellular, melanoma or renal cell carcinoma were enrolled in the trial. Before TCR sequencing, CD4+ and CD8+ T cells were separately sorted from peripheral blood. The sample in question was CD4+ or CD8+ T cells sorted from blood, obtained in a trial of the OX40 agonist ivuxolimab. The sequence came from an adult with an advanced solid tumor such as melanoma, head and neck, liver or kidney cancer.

CDR3 loop: CASSPLAGGGGTDTQYF. The DNA is as follows: TGTGCCAGCAGCCCCCTCGCAGGGGGAGGGGGGACAGATACGCAGTATTTT. This receptor chain uses TRBV9 and TRBJ2-3; the D assignment is uncertain and may be TRBD1 or TRBD2, with 7 bases supporting each. As encoded in the germline V gene, CDR1 is SGDLS while CDR2 is YYNGEE. Trimming removed 4 bases from V and 3 bases from J, leaving 21 bases between the germline ends. Including cysteine and phenylalanine, the CDR3 has 17 amino acids. This entry keeps only the CDR3 DNA: 51 bases, framed from base 1.